This T cell receptor beta chain was identified during a study of control samples from healthy donors and cancer patients. Here immunoSEQ multiplex PCR was the method, and the copy in TCRdb shows in-frame clones only, minus some. Of around 130,000 clones listed, around nine tenths were seen once; the top ten hold 9% to 14%. The CDR3 sequence is 11 residues long. Germline CDR1 reads SQVTM; CDR2 reads ANQGSEA. V lost 6 bases and J lost 11; bases outside the gene matches: 8. What was sequenced was blood. The rearrangement joins TRBV29-1 to TRBJ1-1; TRBD1 matches 8 bases. This TCR was sampled from a man aged 25-40 years in good health. CDR3 DNA: TGCAGCGTCAGGCAGGGGGCGGAGGCTTTCTTT. This encodes CSVRQGAEAFF.